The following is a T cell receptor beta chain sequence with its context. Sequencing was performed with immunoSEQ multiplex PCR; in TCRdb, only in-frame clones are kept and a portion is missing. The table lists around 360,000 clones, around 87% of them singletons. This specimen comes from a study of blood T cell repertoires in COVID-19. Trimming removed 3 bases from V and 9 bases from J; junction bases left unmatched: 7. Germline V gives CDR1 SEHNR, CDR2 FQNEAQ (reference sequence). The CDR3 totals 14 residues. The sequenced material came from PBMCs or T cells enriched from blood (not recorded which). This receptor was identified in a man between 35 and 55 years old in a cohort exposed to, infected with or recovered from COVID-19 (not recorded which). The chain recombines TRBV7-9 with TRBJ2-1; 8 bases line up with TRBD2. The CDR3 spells CASSFVGRVGEQFF. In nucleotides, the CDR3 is TGTGCCAGCAGCTTTGTCGGGAGGGTTGGTGAGCAGTTCTTC.